The entry below describes one T cell receptor (beta chain). The antigen is unknown. In the PCR, 60 Vbeta and 13 Jbeta primers were used. The data were produced by immunoSEQ multiplex PCR, yet TCRdb's version contains in-frame clones alone and is incomplete. Here the sample spans more than 150,000 clones, 80% to 90% being singletons. The entry originates in a study of cytomegalovirus exposure and HLA in healthy donors. Germline loops: CDR1 PRHDT, CDR2 FYEKMQ (reference sequence). The CDR3 length is 16 residues. Trimming shortened V by 1 base and J by 1 base, and 11 bases separated the two germline ends. The study, taken as a whole, reports: Among TCR sequences, most were rare, though some public TCRs appeared in many donors. Researchers reported from a later analysis that most CMV-associated TCR beta chains appeared HLA-restricted. There were reportedly fewer N-insertions in an Asian-associated ancestry cluster than the roughly 700-donor mean, in a later analysis. About 87% or about 30% of the time was how often most TCR beta V segments were productive, according to an earlier analysis.

V and J are TRBV13 and TRBJ1-3; tentative D call: TRBD1 (5 bases). The source material was PBMCs. This receptor was obtained from a young man in good health and CMV-seropositive. The CDR3 spells CASSLAIGGSGNTIYF. CDR3 nucleotides: TGTGCCAGCAGCTTAGCTATCGGGGGGTCTGGAAACACCATATATTTT.